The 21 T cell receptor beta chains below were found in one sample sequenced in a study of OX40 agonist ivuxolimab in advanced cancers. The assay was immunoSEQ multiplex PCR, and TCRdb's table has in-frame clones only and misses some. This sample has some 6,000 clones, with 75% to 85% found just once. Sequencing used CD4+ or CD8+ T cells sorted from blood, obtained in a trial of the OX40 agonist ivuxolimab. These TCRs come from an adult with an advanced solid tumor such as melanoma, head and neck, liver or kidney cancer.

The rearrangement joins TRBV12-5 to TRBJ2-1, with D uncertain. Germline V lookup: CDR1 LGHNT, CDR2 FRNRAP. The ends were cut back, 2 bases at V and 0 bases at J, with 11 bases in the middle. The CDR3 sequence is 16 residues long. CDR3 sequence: CASGLRALSSYNEQFF. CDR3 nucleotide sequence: TGTGCTAGTGGTTTGCGGGCGTTAAGCTCCTACAATGAGCAGTTCTTC.

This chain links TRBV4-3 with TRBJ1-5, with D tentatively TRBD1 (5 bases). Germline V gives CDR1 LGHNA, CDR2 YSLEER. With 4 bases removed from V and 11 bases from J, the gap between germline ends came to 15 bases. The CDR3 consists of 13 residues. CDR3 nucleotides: TGCGCCAGCAGCCCCATGGCCGGGGGAACCCAGCATTTT. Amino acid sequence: CASSPMAGGTQHF.

In DNA form, the CDR3 reads TGTGCCAGCAGCCCCCGGGGGGGGGAGACCCAGTACTTC. Translation: CASSPRGGETQYF. The chain joins TRBV7-6 to TRBJ2-5; 8 positions agree with TRBD2. Germline V gene lookup returns CDR1 SGHVS and CDR2 FNYEAQ. V lost 5 bases, J lost 5 bases, and 4 bases stayed unmatched. This CDR3 is 13 amino acids long. Together with reference TRBV7-6 and TRBJ2-5, the CDR3 gives the full variable domain: GAGVSQSPRYKVTKRGQDVALRCDPISGHVSLYWYRQALGQGPEFLTYFNYEAQQDKSGLPNDRFSAERPEGSISTLTIQRTEQRDSAMYRCASSPRGGETQYFGPGTRLLVL.

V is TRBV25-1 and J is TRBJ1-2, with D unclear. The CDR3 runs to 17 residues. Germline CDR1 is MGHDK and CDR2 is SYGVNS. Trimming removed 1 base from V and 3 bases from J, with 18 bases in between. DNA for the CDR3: TGTGCCAGCAGTGAATGGCTCGAGGTGCTCGGCGACTATGGCTACACCTTC. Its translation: CASSEWLEVLGDYGYTF.

DNA for the CDR3: TGTGCCAGCAGCTTGAGTCGGAGAAACTCCTACAATGAGCAGTTCTTC. This translates into CASSLSRRNSYNEQFF. This chain uses TRBV11-2 with TRBJ2-1; D not certain. Germline-derived CDR1 and CDR2 are SGHAT and FQNNGV. The CDR3 is 16 residues long. V lost 3 bases to trimming and J lost 0 bases, with 12 bases between them.

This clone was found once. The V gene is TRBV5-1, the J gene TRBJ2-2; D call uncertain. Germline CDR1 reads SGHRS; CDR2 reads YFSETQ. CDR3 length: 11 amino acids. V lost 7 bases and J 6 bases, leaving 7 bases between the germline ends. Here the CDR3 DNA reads TGCGCCAGCCTCGAGGCCGGGGAGCTGTTTTTT. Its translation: CASLEAGELFF.

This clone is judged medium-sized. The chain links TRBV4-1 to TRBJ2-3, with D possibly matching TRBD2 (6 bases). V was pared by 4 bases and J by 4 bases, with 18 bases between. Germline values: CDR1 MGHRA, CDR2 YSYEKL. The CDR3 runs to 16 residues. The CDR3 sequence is CASSPGGESFSDTQYF. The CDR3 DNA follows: TGCGCCAGCAGCCCCGGCGGGGAGTCCTTCTCAGATACGCAGTATTTT.

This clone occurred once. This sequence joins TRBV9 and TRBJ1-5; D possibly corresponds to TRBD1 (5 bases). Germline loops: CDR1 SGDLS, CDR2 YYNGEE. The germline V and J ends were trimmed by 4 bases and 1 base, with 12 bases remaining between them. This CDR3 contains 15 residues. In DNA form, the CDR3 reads TGTGCCAGCAGCTCGGGTGGGGGAAGCAATCAGCCCCAGCATTTT. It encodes CASSSGGGSNQPQHF.

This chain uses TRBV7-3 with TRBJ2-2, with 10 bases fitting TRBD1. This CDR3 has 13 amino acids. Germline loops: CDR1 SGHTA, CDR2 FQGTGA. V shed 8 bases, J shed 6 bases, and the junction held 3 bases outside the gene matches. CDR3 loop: CASGTGAAGELFF. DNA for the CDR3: TGTGCCAGCGGGACAGGGGCAGCCGGGGAGCTGTTTTTT.

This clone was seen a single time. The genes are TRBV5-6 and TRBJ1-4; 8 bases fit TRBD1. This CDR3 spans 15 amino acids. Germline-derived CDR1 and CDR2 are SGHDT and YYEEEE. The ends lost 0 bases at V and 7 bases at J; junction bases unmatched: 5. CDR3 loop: CASSLGSGGGEKLFF. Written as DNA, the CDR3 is TGTGCCAGCAGCTTGGGGTCAGGGGGCGGTGAAAAACTGTTTTTT.

CDR3 DNA: TGTGCCAGCTCACCCACGTCCGGCACAGATACGCAGTATTTT. Residues: CASSPTSGTDTQYF. The chain employs TRBV18 and TRBJ2-3; D unresolved. CDR1 and CDR2 from the germline V gene are KGHSH and LQKENI. V lost 3 bases and J lost 1, with 8 bases in between. The CDR3 covers 14 residues.

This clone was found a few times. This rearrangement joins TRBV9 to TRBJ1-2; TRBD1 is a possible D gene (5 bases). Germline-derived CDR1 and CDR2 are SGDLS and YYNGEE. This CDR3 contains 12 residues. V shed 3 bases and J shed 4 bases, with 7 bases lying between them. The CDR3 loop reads CASSGGLYGYTF. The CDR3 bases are TGTGCCAGCAGCGGGGGACTCTATGGCTACACCTTC.

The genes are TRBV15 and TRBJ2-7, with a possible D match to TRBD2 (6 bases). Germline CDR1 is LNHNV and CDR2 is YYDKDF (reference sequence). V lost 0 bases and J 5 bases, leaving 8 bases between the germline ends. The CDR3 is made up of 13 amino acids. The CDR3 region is CATSRDGSHEQYF. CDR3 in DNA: TGTGCCACCAGCAGAGACGGGAGCCACGAGCAGTACTTC.

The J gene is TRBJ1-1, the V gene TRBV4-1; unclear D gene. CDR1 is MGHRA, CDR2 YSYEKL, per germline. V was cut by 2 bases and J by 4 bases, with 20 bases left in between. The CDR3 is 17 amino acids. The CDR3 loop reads CASSQSLAYPPGTEAFF. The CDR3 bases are TGCGCCAGCAGCCAATCATTGGCCTACCCTCCCGGCACTGAAGCTTTCTTT.

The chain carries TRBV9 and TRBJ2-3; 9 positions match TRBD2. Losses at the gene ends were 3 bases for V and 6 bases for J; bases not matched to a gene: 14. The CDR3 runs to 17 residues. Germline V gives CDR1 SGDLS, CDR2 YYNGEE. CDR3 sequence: CASSGRLAATLEDTQYF. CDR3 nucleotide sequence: TGTGCCAGCAGCGGAAGACTAGCGGCGACCCTGGAGGATACGCAGTATTTT. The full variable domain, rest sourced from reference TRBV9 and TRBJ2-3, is DSGVTQTPKHLITATGQRVTLRCSPRSGDLSVYWYQQSLDQGLQFLIQYYNGEERAKGNILERFSAQQFPDLHSELNLSSLELGDSALYFCASSGRLAATLEDTQYFGPGTRLTVL.

CDR3 DNA sequence: TGTGCCAGCAGCTTACCCAGGGGTAATTCACCCCTCCACTTT. Its protein is CASSLPRGNSPLHF. The chain combines TRBV13 with TRBJ1-6; the D gene is possibly TRBD1 (6 bases). V dropped 2 bases and J dropped 6 bases, with 8 bases sitting between them. In germline, CDR1 is PRHDT, CDR2 FYEKMQ (reference sequence). The CDR3 extends over 14 amino acids.

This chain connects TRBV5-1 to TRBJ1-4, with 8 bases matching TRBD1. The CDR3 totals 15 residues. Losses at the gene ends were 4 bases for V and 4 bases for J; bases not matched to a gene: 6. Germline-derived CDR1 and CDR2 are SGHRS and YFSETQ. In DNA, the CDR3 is TGCGCCAGCAGCCCCGGACAGGGAAGTAATGAAAAACTGTTTTTT. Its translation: CASSPGQGSNEKLFF.

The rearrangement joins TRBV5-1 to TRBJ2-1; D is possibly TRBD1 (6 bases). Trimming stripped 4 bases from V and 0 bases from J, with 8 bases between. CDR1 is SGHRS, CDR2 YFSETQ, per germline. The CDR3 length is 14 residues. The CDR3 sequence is CASSLDSSYNEQFF. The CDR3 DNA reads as TGCGCCAGCAGCCTGGACAGCTCCTACAATGAGCAGTTCTTC.

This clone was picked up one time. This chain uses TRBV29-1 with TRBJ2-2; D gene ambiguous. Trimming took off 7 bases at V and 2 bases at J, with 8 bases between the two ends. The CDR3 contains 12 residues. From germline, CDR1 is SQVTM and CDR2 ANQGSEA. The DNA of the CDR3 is TGCAGCGCTCTGATAAACACCGGGGAGCTGTTTTTT. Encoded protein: CSALINTGELFF.

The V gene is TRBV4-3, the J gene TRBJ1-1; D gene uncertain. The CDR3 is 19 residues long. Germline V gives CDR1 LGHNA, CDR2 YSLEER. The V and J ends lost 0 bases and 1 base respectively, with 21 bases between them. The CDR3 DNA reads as TGCGCCAGCAGCCAAGATCTCACTACAATCTCCACGGGGAACACTGAAGCTTTCTTT. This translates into CASSQDLTTISTGNTEAFF.

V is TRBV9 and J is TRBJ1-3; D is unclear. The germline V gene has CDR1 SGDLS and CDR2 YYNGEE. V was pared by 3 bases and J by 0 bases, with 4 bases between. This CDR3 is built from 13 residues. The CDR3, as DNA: TGTGCCAGCAGCGAAGTCTCTGGAAACACCATATATTTT. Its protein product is CASSEVSGNTIYF.